This note documents a single T cell receptor beta chain sequence. These data come from a study of blood T cell repertoires in COVID-19. Across the study: Acute and convalescent COVID-19 samples came from the United States, Italy and Spain. T cells, B-cell-depleted T cells, or PBMCs provided the cDNA or gDNA that served as material.

The authors' processing: Amplification with reference gene primers provided the estimates of nucleated cell counts. Measured with immunoSEQ multiplex PCR; TCRdb has only the in-frame clones, and not every one. From that table come the V and J calls and clone size; the DNA was used to work out D and trimming. Here the sample spans 100,000 to 150,000 clones, more than 70% being singletons. V was clipped by 5 bases and J by 9 bases, with 12 bases between them. From germline, CDR1 is SGHVS and CDR2 FQNEAQ. CDR3 length equals 12 residues. This receptor was obtained from a woman aged 60-70 years with acute or convalescent COVID-19. The V gene is TRBV7-8, the J gene TRBJ2-3; the D is unclear. Sample: peripheral blood. CDR3 coding DNA: TGTGCCAGCAGCCCAAAGCAAATCACGCAGTATTTT. Amino acid sequence: CASSPKQITQYF.